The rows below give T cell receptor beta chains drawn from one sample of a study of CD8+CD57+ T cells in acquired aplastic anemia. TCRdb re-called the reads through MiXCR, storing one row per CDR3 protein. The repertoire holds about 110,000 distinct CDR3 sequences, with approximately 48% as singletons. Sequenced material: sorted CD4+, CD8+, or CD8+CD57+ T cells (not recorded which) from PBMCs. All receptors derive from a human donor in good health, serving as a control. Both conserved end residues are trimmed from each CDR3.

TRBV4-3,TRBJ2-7,ASSRTGRDRGGYEQY
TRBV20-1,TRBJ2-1,SARVSGGPSQQF
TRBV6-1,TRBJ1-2,ASSGQNTNYGYT
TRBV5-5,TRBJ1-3,ASSLTGGWKHHI
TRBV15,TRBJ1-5,ATSRTGLGNQPQH
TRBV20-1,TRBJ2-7,SGTEISSYEQY
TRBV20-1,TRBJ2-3,SAIPTGDQPVTDTQY
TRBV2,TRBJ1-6,ASSYSGNSPLH
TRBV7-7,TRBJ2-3,ASSSFRADTQY
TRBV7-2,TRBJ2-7,ASSSRASAYEQY
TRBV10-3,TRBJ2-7,AISDPPGVYEQY
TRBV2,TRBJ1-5,ASRVDRGMGQPQH
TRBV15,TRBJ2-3,ATSRDITTDTQY
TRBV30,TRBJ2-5,AWSSQGETQY
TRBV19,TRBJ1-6,ASSPAPAGSPLH
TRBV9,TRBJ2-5,ASRLAGSTAETQY
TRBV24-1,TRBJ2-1,ATRAGDNEQF
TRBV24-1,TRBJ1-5,ATSDFGAGQPQH
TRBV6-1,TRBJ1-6,ASRDRGGNSPLH
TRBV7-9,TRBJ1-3,ASSLDRGSGNTIY
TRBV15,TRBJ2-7,AASRVVAPYEQY
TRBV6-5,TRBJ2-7,ASSYGAVSYEQY
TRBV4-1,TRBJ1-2,ASSQVGDTYGYT
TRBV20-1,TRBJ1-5,SALGQLGQPQH
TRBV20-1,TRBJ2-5,SAIRTDETQY
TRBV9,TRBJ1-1,ASSVGTGNTEAF
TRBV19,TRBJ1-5,ASNDREWQPQH
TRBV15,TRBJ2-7,ATSRDSRGAYYEQY
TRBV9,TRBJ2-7,ASSPTAGGSYEQY
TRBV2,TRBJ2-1,ASSTRVERGARDNEQF
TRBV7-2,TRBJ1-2,ASSRSARHNYGYT
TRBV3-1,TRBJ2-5,ASSQPGLSSETQY
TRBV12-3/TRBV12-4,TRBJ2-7,ASSLNRLDDTYEQY
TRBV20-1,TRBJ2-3,STNKRGSTDTQY
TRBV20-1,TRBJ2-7,SADDSYEQY
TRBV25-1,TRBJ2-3,ASSWGGQGNTQY
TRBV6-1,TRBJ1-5,ASSGQGADQPQH
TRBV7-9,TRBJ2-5,ASSSLQGYRGTQY
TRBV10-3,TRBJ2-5,AISEAGTGGQETQY
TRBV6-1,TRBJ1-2,ASSEFTARQGYGYT
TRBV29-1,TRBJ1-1,SVEGRDRSGVRTEAF
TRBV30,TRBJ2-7,AWSDTGSHEQY
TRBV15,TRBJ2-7,ATSRAGGAYEQY
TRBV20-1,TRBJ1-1,SAREQRTLSEAF
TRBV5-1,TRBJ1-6,ASSRTADRVNSPLH